This TCR beta chain is from a study of blood T cell repertoires in COVID-19. The ends were cut back, 0 bases at V and 3 bases at J, with 9 bases in the middle. The CDR3 has 15 residues. CDR1 and CDR2 from the germline V gene are ENHRY and SYGVKD. Measured with immunoSEQ multiplex PCR; TCRdb has only the in-frame clones, and not every one. The table includes around 340,000 clones, about 86% detected once. This chain connects TRBV10-3 to TRBJ1-5; weak D call: TRBD1 (6 bases). Sequences were obtained from peripheral blood. This sequence was found in a man aged 25-40 years with active or convalescent COVID-19. This CDR3 is CAISESDSPNQPQHF. The CDR3 DNA follows: TGTGCCATCAGTGAGTCGGACAGCCCCAATCAGCCCCAGCATTTT.